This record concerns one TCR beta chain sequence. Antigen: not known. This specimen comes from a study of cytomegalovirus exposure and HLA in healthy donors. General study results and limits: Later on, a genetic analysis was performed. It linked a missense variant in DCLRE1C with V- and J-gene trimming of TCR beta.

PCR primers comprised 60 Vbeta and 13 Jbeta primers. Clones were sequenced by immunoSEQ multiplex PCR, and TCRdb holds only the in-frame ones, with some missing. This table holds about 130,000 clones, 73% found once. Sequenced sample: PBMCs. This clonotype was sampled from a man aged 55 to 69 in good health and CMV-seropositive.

CDR3 DNA sequence: TGCGCCAGCAGCTTGGGAGGGAACTCTGGAAACACCATATATTTT. Amino acids: CASSLGGNSGNTIYF. The chain has TRBV5-1 and TRBJ1-3; D not resolved. V was trimmed by 0 bases and J by 0 bases, leaving 7 bases between them. Germline V gene sequence: CDR1 SGHRS, CDR2 YFSETQ. CDR3 size: 15 residues.